This T cell receptor (beta chain) was recovered during a study of OX40 agonist ivuxolimab in advanced cancers. The CDR3 loop spans 12 amino acids. Trimming stripped 11 bases from V and 2 bases from J, with 13 bases between. In germline, CDR1 is LNHDA, CDR2 SQIVND (reference sequence). Baseline was the first blood sampling point, followed by cycle 4 day 1 and cycle 7 day 1. Only in-frame clones appear in the TCRdb table, and some are missing; sequencing was by immunoSEQ multiplex PCR. This table holds tens of thousands of clones, approximately 90% found once. The source was CD4+ or CD8+ T cells sorted from blood, collected in a trial of the OX40 agonist ivuxolimab. The clonotype comes from an adult with an advanced solid tumor such as melanoma, head and neck, liver or kidney cancer. The rearrangement uses TRBV19 and TRBJ2-7, with no clear D. The CDR3 sequence is CACSGSAYEQYF. CDR3 nucleotide sequence: TGTGCCTGCTCCGGGTCCGCCTACGAGCAGTACTTC.